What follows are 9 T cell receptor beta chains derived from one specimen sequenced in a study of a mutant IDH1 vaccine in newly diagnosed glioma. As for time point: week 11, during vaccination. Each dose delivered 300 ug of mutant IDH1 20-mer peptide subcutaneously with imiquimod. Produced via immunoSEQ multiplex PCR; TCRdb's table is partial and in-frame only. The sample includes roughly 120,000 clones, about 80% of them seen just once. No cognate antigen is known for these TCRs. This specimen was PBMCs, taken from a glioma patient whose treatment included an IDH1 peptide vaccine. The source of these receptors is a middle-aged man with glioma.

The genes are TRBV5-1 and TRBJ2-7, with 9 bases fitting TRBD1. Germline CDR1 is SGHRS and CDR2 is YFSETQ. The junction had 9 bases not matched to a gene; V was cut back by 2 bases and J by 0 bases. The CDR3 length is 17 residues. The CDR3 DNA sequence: TGCGCCAGCAGCTTACGGCCGGGACAGGGAGCCTCCTACGAGCAGTACTTC. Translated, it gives CASSLRPGQGASYEQYF.

The CDR3 loop is CASSQDFPRGYTF. DNA for the CDR3: TGTGCCAGCAGCCAAGATTTCCCACGCGGGTACACCTTC. The chain is built from TRBV4-2 and TRBJ1-2; D unclear. Per the germline V gene, CDR1 is LGHNA and CDR2 is YNFKEQ. V lost 0 bases and J 11 bases, leaving 13 bases between the germline ends. The CDR3 sequence is 13 residues long.

The CDR3 loop reads CASSLERQGNQPQHF. The CDR3, as DNA: TGTGCCAGCAGCTTAGAACGACAGGGCAATCAGCCCCAGCATTTT. The chain links TRBV7-8 to TRBJ1-5; weak D call: TRBD1 (6 bases). The germline V and J ends were trimmed by 1 base and 2 bases, with 9 bases remaining between them. Germline-derived CDR1 and CDR2 are SGHVS and FQNEAQ. The length of the CDR3 is 15 residues.

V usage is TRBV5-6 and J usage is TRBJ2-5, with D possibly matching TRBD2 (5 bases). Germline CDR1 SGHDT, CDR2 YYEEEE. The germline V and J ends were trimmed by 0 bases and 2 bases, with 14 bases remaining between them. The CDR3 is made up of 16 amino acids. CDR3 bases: TGTGCCAGCAGCTTGGCCCCTAGAGGGATTCAAGAGACCCAGTACTTC. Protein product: CASSLAPRGIQETQYF.

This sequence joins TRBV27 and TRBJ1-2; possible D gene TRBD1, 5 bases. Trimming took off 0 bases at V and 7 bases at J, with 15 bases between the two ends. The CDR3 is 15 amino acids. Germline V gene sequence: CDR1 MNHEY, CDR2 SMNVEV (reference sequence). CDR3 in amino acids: CASSLSATAYLGYTF. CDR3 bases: TGTGCCAGCAGTTTATCCGCGACAGCTTATCTTGGCTACACCTTC.

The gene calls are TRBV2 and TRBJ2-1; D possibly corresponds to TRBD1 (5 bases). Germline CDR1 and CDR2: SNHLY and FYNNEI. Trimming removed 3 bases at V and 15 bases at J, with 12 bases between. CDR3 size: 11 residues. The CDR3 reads CASSEVGARFF. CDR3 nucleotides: TGTGCCAGCAGTGAGGTTGGGGCACGGTTCTTC.

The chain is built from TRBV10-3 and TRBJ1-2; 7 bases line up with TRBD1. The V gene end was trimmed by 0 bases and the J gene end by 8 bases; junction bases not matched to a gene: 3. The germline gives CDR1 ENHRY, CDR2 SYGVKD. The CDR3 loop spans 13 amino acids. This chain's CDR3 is CAISESGTVGYTF. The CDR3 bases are TGTGCCATCAGTGAGTCTGGGACAGTAGGCTACACCTTC.

CDR3 sequence: CASSRTGMNTEAFF. In DNA form, the CDR3 reads TGTGCCAGTAGTAGGACAGGAATGAACACTGAAGCTTTCTTT. V is TRBV19 and J is TRBJ1-1; 7 bases line up with TRBD1. This CDR3 region has 14 residues. Germline loops: CDR1 LNHDA, CDR2 SQIVND (reference sequence). Trimming at V came to 4 bases and at J to 0 bases, leaving 2 bases not matched to a gene.

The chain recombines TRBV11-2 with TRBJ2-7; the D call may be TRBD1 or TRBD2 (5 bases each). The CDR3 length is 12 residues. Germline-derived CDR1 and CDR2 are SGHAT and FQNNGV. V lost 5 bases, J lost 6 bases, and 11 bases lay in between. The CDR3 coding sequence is TGTGCCAGCAGCCCCGGGGCAGGCGAGCAGTACTTC. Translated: CASSPGAGEQYF.